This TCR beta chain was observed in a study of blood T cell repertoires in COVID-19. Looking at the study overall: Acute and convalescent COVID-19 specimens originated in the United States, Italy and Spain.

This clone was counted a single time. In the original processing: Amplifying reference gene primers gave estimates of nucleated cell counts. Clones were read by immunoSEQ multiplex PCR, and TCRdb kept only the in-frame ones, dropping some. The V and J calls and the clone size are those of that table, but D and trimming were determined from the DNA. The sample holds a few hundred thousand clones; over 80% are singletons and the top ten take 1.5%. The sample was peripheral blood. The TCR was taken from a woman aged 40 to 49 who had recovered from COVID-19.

CDR3 region: CASSTLQGIDTQYF. The CDR3 nucleotides are TGTGCCAGCAGTACACTACAGGGGATAGATACGCAGTATTTT. The chain employs TRBV28 and TRBJ2-3; 7 positions agree with TRBD1. J lost 5 bases, V lost 5 bases, and 7 bases had no gene match. Germline CDR1 and CDR2: MDHEN and SYDVKM. The CDR3 sequence is 14 residues long. The full variable domain, with the rest looked up from reference TRBV28 and TRBJ2-3, is DVKVTQSSRYLVKRTGEKVFLECVQDMDHENMFWYRQDPGLGLRLIYFSYDVKMKEKGDIPEGYSVSREKKERFSLILESASTNQTSMYLCASSTLQGIDTQYFGPGTRLTVL.